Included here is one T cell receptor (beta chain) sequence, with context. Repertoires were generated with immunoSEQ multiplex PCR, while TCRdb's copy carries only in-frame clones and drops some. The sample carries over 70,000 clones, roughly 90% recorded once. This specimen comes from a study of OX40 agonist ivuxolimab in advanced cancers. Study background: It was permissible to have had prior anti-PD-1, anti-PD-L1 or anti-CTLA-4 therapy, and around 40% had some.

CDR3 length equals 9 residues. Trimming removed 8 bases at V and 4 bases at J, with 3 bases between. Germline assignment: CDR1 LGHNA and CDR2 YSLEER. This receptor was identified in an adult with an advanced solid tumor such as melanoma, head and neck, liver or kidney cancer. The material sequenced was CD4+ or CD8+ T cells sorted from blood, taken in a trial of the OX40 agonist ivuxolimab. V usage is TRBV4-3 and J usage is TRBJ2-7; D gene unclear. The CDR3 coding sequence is TGCGCCAGCGCTTACGAGCAGTACTTC. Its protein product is CASAYEQYF.